One and the same sample provided the 5 T cell receptor beta chains below, sequenced in a study of shared clonotypes between healthy human individuals. TCRdb's table, derived via immunoSEQ multiplex PCR, lists solely in-frame clones and lacks some. This table holds over 2 million clones, under 95% found once. Sequencing input: naive CD4+ T cells from PBMCs. Subset described: CD45RA+ positively selected. These TCRs come from a man younger than 35 in good health. Some clones in this sample may be carry-over from other donors' samples.

The chain carries TRBV7-9 and TRBJ1-3, with TRBD1 identical over 7 bases. The CDR3 extends over 15 amino acids. V was clipped by 1 base and J by 2 bases; unmatched bases: 2. Germline V gives CDR1 SEHNR, CDR2 FQNEAQ (reference sequence). CDR3 residues: CASSLVQGAGNTIYF. In DNA form, the CDR3 reads TGTGCCAGCAGCTTAGTGCAGGGGGCTGGAAACACCATATATTTT.

A single count supports this clone. The chain uses TRBV28 and TRBJ2-7; D ambiguous. Trimming took off 8 bases at V and 5 bases at J, with 13 bases between the two ends. Germline CDR1 is MDHEN and CDR2 is SYDVKM. This CDR3 has 12 amino acids. The CDR3 loop is CASYSPLDEQYF. The CDR3 bases are TGTGCCAGCTATTCCCCCCTCGACGAGCAGTACTTC.

The chain has TRBV28 and TRBJ2-6; a weak D match, TRBD1 (6 bases). Germline CDR1 is MDHEN and CDR2 is SYDVKM. The length of the CDR3 is 19 residues. V was clipped by 2 bases and J by 2 bases, with 19 bases between them. As DNA, the CDR3 is TGTGCCAGCAGTTTAGTTGGGCAGGGGAATGGACCTGGGGCCAACGTCCTGACTTTC. It codes for CASSLVGQGNGPGANVLTF.

Here the CDR3 reads CASSLGSGRPHEQYF. CDR3 sequence (DNA): TGTGCCAGCAGTTTGGGTAGCGGGAGACCCCACGAGCAGTACTTC. This chain connects TRBV28 to TRBJ2-7; 9 positions match TRBD2. V lost 3 bases, J lost 5 bases, and 8 bases stayed unmatched. The V gene's germline CDR1 is MDHEN and CDR2 SYDVKM. This CDR3 is 15 amino acids long.

This clone came up once. V usage is TRBV5-1 and J usage is TRBJ2-7; tentatively, D is TRBD2 (5 bases). Germline V gives CDR1 SGHRS, CDR2 YFSETQ. V was pared by 9 bases and J by 5 bases, with 21 bases between. The CDR3 runs 14 residues. The DNA for the CDR3 is TGCGCCACCAGAGCGGCAGGAGCCGTGGACGAGCAGTACTTC. This translates into CATRAAGAVDEQYF.